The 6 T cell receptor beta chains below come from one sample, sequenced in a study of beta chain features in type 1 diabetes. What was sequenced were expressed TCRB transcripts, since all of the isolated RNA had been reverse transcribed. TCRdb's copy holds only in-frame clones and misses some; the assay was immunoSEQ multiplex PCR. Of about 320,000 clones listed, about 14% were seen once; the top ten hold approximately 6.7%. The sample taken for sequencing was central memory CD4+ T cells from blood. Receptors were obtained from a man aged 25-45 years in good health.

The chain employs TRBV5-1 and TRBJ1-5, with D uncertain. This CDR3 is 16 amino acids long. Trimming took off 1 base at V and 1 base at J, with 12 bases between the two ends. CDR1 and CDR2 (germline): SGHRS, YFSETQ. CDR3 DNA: TGCGCCAGCAGCTTGTCCCCCATCGGGAGCAATCAGCCCCAGCATTTT. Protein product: CASSLSPIGSNQPQHF.

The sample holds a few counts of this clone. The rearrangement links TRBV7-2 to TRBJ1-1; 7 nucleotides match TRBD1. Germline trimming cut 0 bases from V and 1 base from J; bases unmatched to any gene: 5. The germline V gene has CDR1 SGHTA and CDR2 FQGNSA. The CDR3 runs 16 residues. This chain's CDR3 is CASSLALGTANTEAFF. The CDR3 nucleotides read TGTGCCAGCAGCTTAGCCCTCGGGACAGCGAACACTGAAGCTTTCTTT.

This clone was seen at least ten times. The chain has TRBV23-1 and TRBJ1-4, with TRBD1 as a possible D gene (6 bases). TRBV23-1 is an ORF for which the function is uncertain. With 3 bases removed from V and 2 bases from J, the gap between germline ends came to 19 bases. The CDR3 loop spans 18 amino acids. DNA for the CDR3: TGCGCCAGCAGTCACTCAACTCCACTCAGGGGCACTAATGAAAAACTGTTTTTT. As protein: CASSHSTPLRGTNEKLFF.

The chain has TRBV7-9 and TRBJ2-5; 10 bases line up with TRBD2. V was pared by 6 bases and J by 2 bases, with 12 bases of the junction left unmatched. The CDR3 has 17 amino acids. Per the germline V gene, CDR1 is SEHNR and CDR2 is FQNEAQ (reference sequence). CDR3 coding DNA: TGTGCCAGCAGACTTCAGCGGGGGGGCCGAAGACAAGAGACCCAGTACTTC. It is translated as CASRLQRGGRRQETQYF.

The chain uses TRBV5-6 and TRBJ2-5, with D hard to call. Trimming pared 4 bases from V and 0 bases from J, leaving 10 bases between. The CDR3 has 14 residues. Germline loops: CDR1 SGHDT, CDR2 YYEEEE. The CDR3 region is CASSPTDDQETQYF. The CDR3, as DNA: TGTGCCAGCAGCCCGACGGATGACCAAGAGACCCAGTACTTC.

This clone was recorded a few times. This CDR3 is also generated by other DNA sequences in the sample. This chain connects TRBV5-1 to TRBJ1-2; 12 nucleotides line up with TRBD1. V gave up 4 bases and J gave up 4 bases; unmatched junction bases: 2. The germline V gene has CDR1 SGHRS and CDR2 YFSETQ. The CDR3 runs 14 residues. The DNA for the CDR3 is TGCGCCAGCAGCACGGGACAGGGGGCCTATGGCTACACCTTC. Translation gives CASSTGQGAYGYTF.